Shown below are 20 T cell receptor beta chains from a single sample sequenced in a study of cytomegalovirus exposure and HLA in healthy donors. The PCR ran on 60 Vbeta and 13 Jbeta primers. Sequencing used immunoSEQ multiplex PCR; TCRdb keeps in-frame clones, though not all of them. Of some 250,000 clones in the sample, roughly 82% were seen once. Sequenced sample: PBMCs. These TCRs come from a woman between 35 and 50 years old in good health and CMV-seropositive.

CDR3 DNA sequence: TGTGCCACCAGGGGATCGGACAGGGGCGAGCAGTACTTC. It yields the protein CATRGSDRGEQYF. The chain links TRBV15 to TRBJ2-7; 9 bases are shared with TRBD1. CDR1 and CDR2 (germline): LNHNV, YYDKDF (reference sequence). This CDR3 region has 13 residues. With 6 bases clipped from V and 6 bases from J, the junction kept 6 bases outside the gene matches.

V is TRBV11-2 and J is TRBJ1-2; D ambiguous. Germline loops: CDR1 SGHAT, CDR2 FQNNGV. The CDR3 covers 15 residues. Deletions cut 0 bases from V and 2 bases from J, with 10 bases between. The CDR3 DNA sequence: TGTGCCAGCAGCTTAGATATCGGAGTAAACTATGGCTACACCTTC. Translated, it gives CASSLDIGVNYGYTF.

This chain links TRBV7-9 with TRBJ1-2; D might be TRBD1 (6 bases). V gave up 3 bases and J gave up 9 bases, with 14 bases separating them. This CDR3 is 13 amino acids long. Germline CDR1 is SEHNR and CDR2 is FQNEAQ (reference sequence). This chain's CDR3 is CASSLHRDIRYTF. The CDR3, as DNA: TGTGCCAGCAGCTTGCACAGGGATATTCGCTACACCTTC.

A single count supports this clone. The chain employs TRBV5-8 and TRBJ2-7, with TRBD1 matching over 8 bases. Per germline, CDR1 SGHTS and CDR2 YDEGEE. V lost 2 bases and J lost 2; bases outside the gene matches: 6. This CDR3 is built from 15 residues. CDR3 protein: CASSLGQGKPYEQYF. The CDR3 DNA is TGTGCCAGCAGCTTAGGACAGGGTAAGCCCTACGAGCAGTACTTC.

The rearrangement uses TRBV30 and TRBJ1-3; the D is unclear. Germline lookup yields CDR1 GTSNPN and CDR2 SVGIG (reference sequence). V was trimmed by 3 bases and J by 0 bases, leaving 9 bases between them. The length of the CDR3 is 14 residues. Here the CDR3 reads CAWSDGGSGNTIYF. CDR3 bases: TGTGCCTGGAGCGACGGAGGCTCTGGAAACACCATATATTTT. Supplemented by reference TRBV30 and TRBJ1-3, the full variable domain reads SQTIHQWPATLVQPVGSPLSLECTVEGTSNPNLYWYRQAAGRGLQLLFYSVGIGQISSEVPQNLSASRPQDRQFILSSKKLLLSDSGFYLCAWSDGGSGNTIYFGEGSWLTVV.

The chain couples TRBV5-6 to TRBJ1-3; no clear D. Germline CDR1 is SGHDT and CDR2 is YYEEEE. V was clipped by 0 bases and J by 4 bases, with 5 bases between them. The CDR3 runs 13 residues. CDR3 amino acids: CASSLDKGNTIYF. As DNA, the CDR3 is TGTGCCAGCAGCTTGGACAAAGGAAACACCATATATTTT.

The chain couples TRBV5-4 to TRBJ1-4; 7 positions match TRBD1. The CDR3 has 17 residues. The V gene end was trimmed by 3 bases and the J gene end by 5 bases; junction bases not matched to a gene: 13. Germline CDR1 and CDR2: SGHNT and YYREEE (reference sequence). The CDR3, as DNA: TGTGCCAGCAGCTCCGGACAGGTTTCTAACTCGAATGAAAAACTGTTTTTT. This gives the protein CASSSGQVSNSNEKLFF.

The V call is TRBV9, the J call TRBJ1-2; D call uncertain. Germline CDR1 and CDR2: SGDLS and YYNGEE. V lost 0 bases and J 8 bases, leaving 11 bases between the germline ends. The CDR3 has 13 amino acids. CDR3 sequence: CASSVVETGGYTF. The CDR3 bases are TGTGCCAGCAGCGTAGTCGAGACCGGGGGCTACACCTTC.

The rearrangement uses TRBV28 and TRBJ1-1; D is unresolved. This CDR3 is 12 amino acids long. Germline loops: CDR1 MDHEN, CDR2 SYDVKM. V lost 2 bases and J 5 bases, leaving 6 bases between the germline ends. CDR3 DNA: TGTGCCAGCAGTTTAGGCCGTACTGAAGCTTTCTTT. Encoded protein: CASSLGRTEAFF.

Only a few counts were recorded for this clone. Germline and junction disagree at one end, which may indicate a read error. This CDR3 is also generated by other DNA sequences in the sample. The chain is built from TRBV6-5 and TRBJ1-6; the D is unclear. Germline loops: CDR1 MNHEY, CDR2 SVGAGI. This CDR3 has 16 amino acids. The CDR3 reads CASSYTSGAYNSPLHF. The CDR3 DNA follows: TGTGCCAGCAGTTACACGAGCGGAGCGTATAATTCCCCCCTCCACTTT.

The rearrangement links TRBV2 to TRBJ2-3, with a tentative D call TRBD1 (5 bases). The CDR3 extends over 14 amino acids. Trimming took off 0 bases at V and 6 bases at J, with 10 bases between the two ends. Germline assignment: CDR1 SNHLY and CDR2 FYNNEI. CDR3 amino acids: CASSEAGGADTQYF. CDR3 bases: TGTGCCAGCAGTGAAGCAGGTGGGGCGGATACGCAGTATTTT.

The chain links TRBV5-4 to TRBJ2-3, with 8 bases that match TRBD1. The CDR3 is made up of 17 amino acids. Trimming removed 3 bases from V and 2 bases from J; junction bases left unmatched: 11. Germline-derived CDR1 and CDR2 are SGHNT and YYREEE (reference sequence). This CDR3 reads CASSWTGPTGFTDTQYF. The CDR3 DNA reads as TGTGCCAGCAGCTGGACAGGGCCCACGGGGTTCACAGATACGCAGTATTTT. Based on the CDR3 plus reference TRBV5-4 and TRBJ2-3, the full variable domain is ETGVTQSPTHLIKTRGQQVTLRCSSQSGHNTVSWYQQALGQGPQFIFQYYREEENGRGNFPPRFSGLQFPNYSSELNVNALELDDSALYLCASSWTGPTGFTDTQYFGPGTRLTVL.

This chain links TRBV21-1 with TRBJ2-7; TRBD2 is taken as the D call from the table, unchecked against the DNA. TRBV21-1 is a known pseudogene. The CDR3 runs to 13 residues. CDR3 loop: CASGRLGTYEQYF. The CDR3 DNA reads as TGTGCCAGCGGCAGACTAGGCACCTACGAGCAGTACTTC.

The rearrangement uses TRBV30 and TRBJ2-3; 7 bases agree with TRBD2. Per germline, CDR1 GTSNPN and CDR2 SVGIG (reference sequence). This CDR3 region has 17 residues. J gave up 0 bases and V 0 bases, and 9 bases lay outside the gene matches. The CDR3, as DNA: TGTGCCTGGAGTGTAAATTTGCTAGCGGCTAGCACAGATACGCAGTATTTT. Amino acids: CAWSVNLLAASTDTQYF.

This CDR3 reads CASSQGVGEAFF. CDR3 nucleotides: TGTGCCAGCAGCCAGGGCGTGGGAGAAGCTTTCTTT. This chain links TRBV11-2 with TRBJ1-1; D possibly corresponds to TRBD1 (5 bases). The germline gives CDR1 SGHAT, CDR2 FQNNGV. CDR3 length: 12 residues. Trimming took off 5 bases at V and 8 bases at J, with 12 bases between the two ends. Based on the CDR3 plus reference TRBV11-2 and TRBJ1-1, the full variable domain is EAGVAQSPRYKIIEKRQSVAFWCNPISGHATLYWYQQILGQGPKLLIQFQNNGVVDDSQLPKDRFSAERLKGVDSTLKIQPAKLEDSAVYLCASSQGVGEAFFGQGTRLTVV.

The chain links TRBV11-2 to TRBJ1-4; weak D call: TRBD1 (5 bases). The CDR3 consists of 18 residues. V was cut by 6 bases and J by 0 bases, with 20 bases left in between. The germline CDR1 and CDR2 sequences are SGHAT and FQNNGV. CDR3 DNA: TGTGCCAGCAGGTGGGGGGACTATGACTCCCCAACTAATGAAAAACTGTTTTTT. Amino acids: CASRWGDYDSPTNEKLFF. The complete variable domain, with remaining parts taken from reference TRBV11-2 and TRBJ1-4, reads EAGVAQSPRYKIIEKRQSVAFWCNPISGHATLYWYQQILGQGPKLLIQFQNNGVVDDSQLPKDRFSAERLKGVDSTLKIQPAKLEDSAVYLCASRWGDYDSPTNEKLFFGSGTQLSVL.

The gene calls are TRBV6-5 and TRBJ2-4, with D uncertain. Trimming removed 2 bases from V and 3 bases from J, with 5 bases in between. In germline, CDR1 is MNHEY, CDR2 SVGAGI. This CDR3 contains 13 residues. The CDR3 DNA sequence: TGTGCCAGCAGTTACGACAACAAAAACATTCAGTACTTC. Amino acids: CASSYDNKNIQYF.

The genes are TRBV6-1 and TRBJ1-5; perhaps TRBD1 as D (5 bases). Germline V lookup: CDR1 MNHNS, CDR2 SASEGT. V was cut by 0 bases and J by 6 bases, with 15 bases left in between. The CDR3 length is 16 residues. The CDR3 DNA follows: TGTGCCAGCAGTGAAGCTGGAGGGGCAGTTGGTCAGCCCCAGCATTTT. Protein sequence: CASSEAGGAVGQPQHF.

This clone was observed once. CDR3 residues: CASSYRGTPTNNEQFF. CDR3 in DNA: TGTGCCAGCAGTTATCGGGGGACCCCTACAAACAATGAGCAGTTCTTC. This chain joins TRBV6-5 and TRBJ2-1, with a weak D call TRBD2 (6 bases). The germline CDR1 and CDR2 sequences are MNHEY and SVGAGI. V lost 3 bases, J lost 5 bases, and 17 bases lay in between. The CDR3 contains 16 residues.

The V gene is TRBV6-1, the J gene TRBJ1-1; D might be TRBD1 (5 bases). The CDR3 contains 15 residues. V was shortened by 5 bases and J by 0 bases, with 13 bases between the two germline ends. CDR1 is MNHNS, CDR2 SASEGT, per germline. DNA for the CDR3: TGTGCCAGCAGTTTACGAGGACACCTGAACACTGAAGCTTTCTTT. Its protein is CASSLRGHLNTEAFF.